A single sample is the source of the 2 T cell receptor beta chains below, sequenced in a study of early T cells in non-severe SARS-CoV-2 infection. TCRdb passed the 5' RACE reads through MiXCR, listing each CDR3 protein once. This sample has under 35,000 distinct CDR3 sequences; more than 4.5% occur once, and the top ten carry approximately 3.5%. Sequencing used whole blood. The receptors shown here come from an adult who was a healthcare worker with PCR-confirmed SARS-CoV-2 infection or an uninfected control (not recorded which).

This clonotype was detected many times. This chain joins TRBV12-3 or TRBV12-4 and TRBJ1-1, with D hard to call. V dropped 4 bases and J dropped 1 base, with 10 bases sitting between them. The CDR3 runs to 14 residues. The CDR3: CASSSYKGNTEAFF. CDR3 nucleotides: TGTGCCAGCAGTTCCTATAAAGGGAACACTGAAGCTTTCTTT.

Comment on this clonotype: The junction does not match germline at one end; this may be a read error. The genes are TRBV20-1 and TRBJ2-1; TRBD2 aligns across 11 bases. Germline V gene lookup returns CDR1 DFQATT and CDR2 SNEGSKA (reference sequence). This CDR3 has 15 amino acids. The CDR3 sequence is CSARFSGRAYNEQFF. The CDR3 nucleotides are TGCAGTGCTAGGTTTAGCGGGAGGGCCTATAATGAGCAGTTCTTC.